This TCR beta chain originates from a study of shared clonotypes between healthy human individuals. Study-level results: With a handful of donors compared, roughly 5% of naive CD4 clonotypes were shared. Larger estimated richness was generally seen in naive subsets than in memory subsets.

Template for every sorted-subset replicate PCR totaled around 210 ng DNA, some 30,000 T cell genomes. Repertoires were generated with immunoSEQ multiplex PCR, while TCRdb's copy carries only in-frame clones and drops some. The sample contains some 240,000 clones, 65% of which appear only once. A remark on this clone: What it binds is not known.

The sequence came from a man under 40 in good health. Specimen: memory CD4+ T cells sorted from blood. Subset defined: CD45RA-negative fraction.

CDR3 sequence: CASSVGAGYEQYF. In nucleotides, the CDR3 is TGTGCCAGCAGCGTAGGGGCAGGTTACGAGCAGTACTTC. The gene calls are TRBV9 and TRBJ2-7, with unresolved D. Germline CDR1 is SGDLS and CDR2 is YYNGEE. Trimming removed 0 bases from V and 4 bases from J, with 8 bases in between. The CDR3 is made up of 13 amino acids.